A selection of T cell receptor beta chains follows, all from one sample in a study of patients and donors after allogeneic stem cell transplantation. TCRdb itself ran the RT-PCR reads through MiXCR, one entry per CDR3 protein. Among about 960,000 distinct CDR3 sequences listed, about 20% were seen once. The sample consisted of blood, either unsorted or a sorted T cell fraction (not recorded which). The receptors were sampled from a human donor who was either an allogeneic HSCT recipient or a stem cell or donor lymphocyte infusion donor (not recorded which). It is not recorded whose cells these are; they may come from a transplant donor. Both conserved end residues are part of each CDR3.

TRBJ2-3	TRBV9	CASSPLGGSGAWDTQYF
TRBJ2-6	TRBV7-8	CASSRGQGSGANVLTF
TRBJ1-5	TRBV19	CASSRRRAEEPQHF
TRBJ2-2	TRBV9	CASSDGLAPTGELFF
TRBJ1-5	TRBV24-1	CATSDGISNQPQHF
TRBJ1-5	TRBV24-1	CATSAGGDGLGNQPQHF
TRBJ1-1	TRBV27	CASSFIPPEGDTEAFF
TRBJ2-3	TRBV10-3	CAITGGGGHKDTQYF
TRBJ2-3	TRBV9	CASSVEGGRARDTQYF
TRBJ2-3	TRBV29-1	CSVEDGIFTDTQYF
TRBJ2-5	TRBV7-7	CASSLDDGLTSQETQYF
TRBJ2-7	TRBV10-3	CAISDWTSGSYEQYF
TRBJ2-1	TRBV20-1	CSARDQLAVSYNEQFF
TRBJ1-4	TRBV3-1	CASSQGNRELNEKLFF
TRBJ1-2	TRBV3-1	CASSQKFGAGNYGYTF
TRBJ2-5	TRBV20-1	CSARGPNIPETQYF
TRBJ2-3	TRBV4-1	CASSQDGKRRGPDTQYF
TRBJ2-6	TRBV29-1	CSVTTGSGANVLTF